The source of this TCR beta chain is a study of T cell changes during pregnancy in multiple sclerosis. This clone was recorded a few times. Clones were read by immunoSEQ multiplex PCR, and TCRdb kept only the in-frame ones, dropping some. The table has approximately 92,000 clones, roughly 92% seen once. CDR1 is SGHRS, CDR2 YFSETQ, per germline. The CDR3 has 13 residues. V lost 4 bases, J lost 0 bases, and 7 bases lay in between. This chain joins TRBV5-1 and TRBJ1-1; D call uncertain. This specimen was peripheral blood, taken after pregnancy. The origin of this receptor is a female donor with multiple sclerosis, enrolled in a pregnancy study. As DNA, the CDR3 is TGCGCCAGCAGCATCGGAGTGAACACTGAAGCTTTCTTT. Protein sequence: CASSIGVNTEAFF.